The rows below give T cell receptor beta chains drawn from one sample of a study of Graves' ophthalmopathy and Graves' hyperthyroidism. TCRdb reprocessed the multiplex PCR reads via MiXCR and lists one record per CDR3 protein. The sample has about 39,000 distinct CDR3 sequences, approximately 55% seen once; the top ten hold approximately 27%. Specimen: peripheral blood. These receptors all come from an adult woman with stable Graves' hyperthyroidism. CDR3s include the opening cysteine and the closing phenylalanine or tryptophan. The order of the fields is D gene, clone size, J gene, V gene, CDR3 protein. The D gene is left open where the match is weak. A row's size may be missing; if present it is once, few, many or a size class.

- medium-sized TRBJ1-3 TRBV24-1 CATMDSGNTIYF
TRBD2 - TRBJ2-5 TRBV6-5 CASSLGLAGVGAQYF
TRBD1 many TRBJ2-7 TRBV6-5 CASSYSFFDRGYEQYF
- - TRBJ1-4 TRBV11-2 CASSLESGRERLFF
TRBD1 many TRBJ1-2 TRBV14 CASSQGQGPFGAMYGYTF
- - TRBJ1-3 TRBV7-9 CASSPTNAIYF
TRBD2 - TRBJ2-1 TRBV11-3 CASSLGTSGRREQFF
TRBD1 - TRBJ1-6 TRBV10-3 CAISDPGRQGDSPLHF
TRBD2 - TRBJ2-7 TRBV29-1 CSVGQVGGGSYEQYF
- many TRBJ2-5 TRBV5-6 CASSFRQKETQYF
- - TRBJ1-5 TRBV14 CASSLTGAPQHF
TRBD2 once TRBJ2-7 TRBV7-9 CASSPRTSGSREQYF
- medium-sized TRBJ1-5 TRBV9 CASSVDGFGNQPQHF
- many TRBJ1-2 TRBV4-1 CASSHLFGQTLNYGYTF
TRBD1 - TRBJ1-2 TRBV12-3/TRBV12-4 CASSLDRAQGYTF
TRBD2 many TRBJ2-2 TRBV6-6 CASRREGRTGELFF
TRBD1 few TRBJ1-2 TRBV25-1 CASRTGAPYGYTF
- few TRBJ2-5 TRBV24-1 CATSDPRPGGETQYF
- many TRBJ2-2 TRBV12-3/TRBV12-4 CASSRTLANTGELFF
- - TRBJ2-5 TRBV7-9 CASSQEGRSIF
- - TRBJ1-1 TRBV7-2 CASSLGERGEAFF
TRBD1 many TRBJ1-1 TRBV6-2/TRBV6-3 CASSYGTGMEAFF
- - TRBJ1-2 TRBV29-1 CSVENRLNGYTF
TRBD1 - TRBJ2-2 TRBV6-5 CASSGPGQDTGELFF
- many TRBJ1-5 TRBV15 CATSRGLSNQPQHF
- many TRBJ1-5 TRBV15 CATSPTKSGASQPQHF
- many TRBJ2-2 TRBV24-1 CATSDLQGNTGELFF
- - TRBJ1-2 TRBV7-3 CVSSPSGGDHGYTF
- - TRBJ2-5 TRBV7-6 CASSLEAGAQETQYF
TRBD1 - TRBJ1-5 TRBV19 CASPPGQGKGPQHF
TRBD1 - TRBJ1-6 TRBV15 CATADGTGGSYNNSPLHF
- medium-sized TRBJ2-7 TRBV24-1 CATSDATGNQYEQYF
TRBD1 - TRBJ2-7 TRBV4-1 CASSQDQGTGGLYEQYF
TRBD2 - TRBJ2-3 TRBV7-9 CVSSLAGRSTGTQYF
TRBD1 - TRBJ1-1 TRBV12-3/TRBV12-4 CASTGTGGTEAFF
TRBD1 - TRBJ2-5 TRBV12-3/TRBV12-4 CASSLVQGETQYF
- - TRBJ1-5 TRBV5-1 CASSLGGSGNQPQHF
TRBD1 many TRBJ1-4 TRBV6-6 CASFSRDRANEKLFF
- many TRBJ1-5 TRBV7-9 CASSPRGGQPQHF
- - TRBJ2-5 TRBV13 CASTKGQTQYF
TRBD1 - TRBJ1-5 TRBV10-2 CASSVDRGNNQPQHF
- many TRBJ1-1 TRBV12-3/TRBV12-4 CASRTQGVGKAFF
- many TRBJ1-4 TRBV6-1 CASRTKQGEEKLFF
TRBD1 - TRBJ1-4 TRBV10-3 CAISEVPGQGAGEKLFF
- many TRBJ1-2 TRBV30 CAWSDGYGYTF